This T cell receptor beta chain was found in a study of shared clonotypes between healthy human individuals (TCRdb year 2020). Some background on the complete study: The cohort comprised a couple of women and three men aged 18 to 49 years. The study deeply sequenced blood TCR repertoires of roughly five healthy adults to estimate repertoire size and the extent of clonotype sharing between individuals. Each donor's leukapheresis produced roughly between roughly 0.85 and 9.5 billion PBMCs. To increase sequencing depth and limit assay-specific biases, TCR repertoire library preparation and sequencing were carried out by different laboratories using diverse techniques. For each donor, three plates each were used for CD4 naive and CD4 memory, two plates were used for CD8 naive, and one plate was used for CD8 memory. Broader findings and caveats from the paper: Sharing across a few donors was observed for around 5% of naive CD4, under 4% of naive CD8, 2% to 2.5% of memory CD4, and about 0.4% of memory CD8 clonotypes. Incomplete sequencing was indicated by rarefaction of sorted-subset datasets, despite the large sequencing depth. Larger estimated clonotype richness was generally found for naive subsets than for memory subsets. Sampling was limited to blood, and TCR repertoires in tissue likely differ from TCR repertoires in blood. The small number of donors limited the genetic and exposure-history diversity represented. Higher generation probabilities were observed for clonotypes shared by all four sorted-subset donors than for non-shared clonotypes. Pairwise subsampling indicated that sequencing depth was expected to affect the degree of clonotype sharing among donors.

Taken from cysteine to phenylalanine, the CDR3 has 15 residues. The retained sequence is limited to the CDR3, 45 bases, with the frame set at the first base. Trimming at the junction amounts to 0 bases on V and 2 bases on J, and the germline ends lie 11 bases apart. From a lookup of the germline V gene, CDR1 and CDR2 are SNHLY and FYNNEI. The donors were healthy, HIV-negative adults who had no recently reported acute infections or vaccinations. Only Caucasian adults living in Nashville, Tennessee, USA were represented among the donors. CD4+ T cells were enriched through magnetic negative selection, after which naive cells were positively selected on CD45RA and the remaining negative fraction served as the memory subset. After blood collection by leukapheresis, PBMCs were isolated using Ficoll-Histopaque density gradient centrifugation and then cryopreserved in the vapor phase of liquid nitrogen. Analytical flow cytometry was used to check the purity and quantity of every magnetically sorted T cell population. Genomic DNA was isolated from every sorted fraction and measured by UV absorbance on a Nanodrop 2000c.

A word on this clone: The antigen this receptor binds is unknown. No much larger clone exists at a distance of one base, and base qualities are not known.

Using the deep immunoSEQ assay, multiplex PCR amplified TCR CDR3 regions from genomic DNA. Extracted genomic DNA from each cell subset was spread evenly across all wells of several immunoSEQ 96-well plates, with each plate serving as a replicate. For sorted subsets, roughly 200 ng genomic DNA, equal to some 30,000 T cell genomes, was loaded into each replicate PCR. Purified libraries were quantified with a Qubit 3.0 fluorometer, sized on a Bioanalyzer 2100, and re-quantified with the KAPA Library Quantification kit. Every immunoSEQ 96-well plate was sequenced on a separate single-read 150-cycle Illumina NextSeq 550 flow cell. In the authors' own workflow: Because the immunoSEQ output included only junctional sequences and no quality scores, the filtering could not be the same as the filtering used for full-length reads. Sequences were annotated with PyIR, a Python wrapper for IgBLAST v1.9, using IMGT germline references to assign V/J genes and CDR3. Reads were filtered out if the reads had weak V/J assignments (E-value above 1e-6), no CDR3, stop codons, out-of-frame junctions, or ambiguous translated residues. A V3J clonotype was defined by an identical inferred V gene, J gene, and CDR3 amino acid sequence. Percentage overlap between repertoires was calculated by dividing the number of shared unique clonotypes by the size of the smaller repertoire. Three approaches were used to assess repertoire richness: RTK rarefaction, the Chao1 estimator, and Recon v2.1 estimates of unobserved clonotypes. Generation probabilities for all TCRbeta clonotypes obtained by the gDNA method from several donors were computed using OLGA. TCRdb obtained this table from immuneACCESS and retained in-frame rearrangements with V and J assigned. These tables miss some clones; where compared with another copy, unresolved V genes account for less than half of the shortfall, and the remainder is unexplained. Clone size and V and J calls were adopted from that table, with D and trimming inferred from the DNA. The sample table contains just over 2,000,000 clones; only one count was recorded for approximately 95% of them. 0.13% of the sample is held by the ten biggest clonotypes.

Sequencing used naive CD4+ T cells sorted from blood. In light of the paper, this sample's cell subset or site label describes: CD45RA+ positively selected. This sequence uses TRBV2 and TRBJ2-7, and perhaps TRBD1 as D gene, on 6 matching bases. The origin of this receptor is a man aged 18 to 29 in good health. The CDR3 loop reads CASSEAPGQPYEQYF. The sequenced DNA is TGTGCCAGCAGTGAAGCGCCGGGACAACCCTACGAGCAGTACTTC.